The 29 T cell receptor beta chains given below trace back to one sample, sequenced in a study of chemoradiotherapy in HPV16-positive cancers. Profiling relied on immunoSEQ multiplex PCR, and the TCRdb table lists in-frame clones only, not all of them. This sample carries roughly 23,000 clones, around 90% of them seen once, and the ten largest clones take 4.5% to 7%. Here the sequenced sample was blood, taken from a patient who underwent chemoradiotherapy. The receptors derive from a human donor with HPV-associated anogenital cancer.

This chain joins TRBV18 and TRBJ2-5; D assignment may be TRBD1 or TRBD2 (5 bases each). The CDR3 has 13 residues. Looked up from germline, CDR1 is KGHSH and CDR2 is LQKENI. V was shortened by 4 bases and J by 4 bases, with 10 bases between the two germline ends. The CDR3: CASSRPRGETQYF. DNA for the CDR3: TGTGCCAGCTCACGACCGAGGGGAGAGACCCAGTACTTC.

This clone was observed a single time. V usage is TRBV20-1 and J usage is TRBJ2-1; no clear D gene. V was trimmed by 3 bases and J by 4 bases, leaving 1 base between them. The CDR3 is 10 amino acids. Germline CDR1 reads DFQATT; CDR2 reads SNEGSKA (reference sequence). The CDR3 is CSASYNEQFF. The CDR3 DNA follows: TGCAGTGCTAGTTACAATGAGCAGTTCTTC.

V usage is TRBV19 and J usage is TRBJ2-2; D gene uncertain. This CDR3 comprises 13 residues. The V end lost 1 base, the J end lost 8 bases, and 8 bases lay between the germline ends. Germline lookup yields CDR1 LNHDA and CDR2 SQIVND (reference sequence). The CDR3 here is CASSIGGHGELFF. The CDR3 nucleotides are TGTGCCAGTAGTATAGGTGGGCATGGGGAGCTGTTTTTT.

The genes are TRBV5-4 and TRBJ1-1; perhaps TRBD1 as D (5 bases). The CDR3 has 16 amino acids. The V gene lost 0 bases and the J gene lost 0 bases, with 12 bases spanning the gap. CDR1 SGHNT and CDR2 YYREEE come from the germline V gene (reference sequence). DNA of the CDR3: TGTGCCAGCAGCTTGGTTGGGGGTGGCATGAACACTGAAGCTTTCTTT. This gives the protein CASSLVGGGMNTEAFF.

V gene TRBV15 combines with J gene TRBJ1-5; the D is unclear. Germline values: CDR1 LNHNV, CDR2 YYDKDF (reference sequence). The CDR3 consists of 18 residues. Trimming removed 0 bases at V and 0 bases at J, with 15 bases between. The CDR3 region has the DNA TGTGCCACCAGCAGAGAACGAGTTCCGATATATAGCAATCAGCCCCAGCATTTT. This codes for CATSRERVPIYSNQPQHF. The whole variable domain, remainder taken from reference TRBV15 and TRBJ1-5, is DAMVIQNPRYQVTQFGKPVTLSCSQTLNHNVMYWYQQKSSQAPKLLFHYYDKDFNNEADTPDNFQSRRPNTSFCFLDIRSPGLGDTAMYLCATSRERVPIYSNQPQHFGDGTRLSIL.

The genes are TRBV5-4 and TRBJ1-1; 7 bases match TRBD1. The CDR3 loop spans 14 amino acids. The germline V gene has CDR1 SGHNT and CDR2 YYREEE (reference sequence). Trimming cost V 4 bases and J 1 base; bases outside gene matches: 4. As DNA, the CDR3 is TGTGCCAGCAGCCCAAGACAGGGGAACACTGAAGCTTTCTTT. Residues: CASSPRQGNTEAFF.

The CDR3 protein is CASSLAGGWETQYF. In nucleotides, the CDR3 is TGTGCCAGCAGCTTAGCGGGGGGATGGGAGACCCAGTACTTC. J is TRBJ2-5 and V is TRBV7-2; maybe TRBD2 (6 bases). Germline V lookup: CDR1 SGHTA, CDR2 FQGNSA. Trimming shortened V by 0 bases and J by 5 bases, and 10 bases separated the two germline ends. There are 14 residues in the CDR3.

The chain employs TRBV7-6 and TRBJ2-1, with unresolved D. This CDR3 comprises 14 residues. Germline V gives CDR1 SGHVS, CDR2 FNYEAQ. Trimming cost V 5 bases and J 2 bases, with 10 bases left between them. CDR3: CASSRTETYNEQFF. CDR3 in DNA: TGTGCCAGCAGCCGGACGGAAACCTACAATGAGCAGTTCTTC.

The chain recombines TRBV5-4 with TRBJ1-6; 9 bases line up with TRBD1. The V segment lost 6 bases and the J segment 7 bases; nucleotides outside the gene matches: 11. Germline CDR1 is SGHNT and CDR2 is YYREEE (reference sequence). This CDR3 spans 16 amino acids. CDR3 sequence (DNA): TGTGCCAGCATCAAAACGGGACAGGGCACGAATTCACCCCTCCACTTT. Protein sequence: CASIKTGQGTNSPLHF.

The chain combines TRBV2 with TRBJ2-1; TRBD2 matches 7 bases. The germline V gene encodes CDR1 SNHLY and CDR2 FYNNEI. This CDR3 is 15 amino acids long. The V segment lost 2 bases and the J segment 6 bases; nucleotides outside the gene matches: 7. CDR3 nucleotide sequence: TGTGCCAGCAGTGAATGGGGGGGGTACTCCAATGAGCAGTTCTTC. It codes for CASSEWGGYSNEQFF.

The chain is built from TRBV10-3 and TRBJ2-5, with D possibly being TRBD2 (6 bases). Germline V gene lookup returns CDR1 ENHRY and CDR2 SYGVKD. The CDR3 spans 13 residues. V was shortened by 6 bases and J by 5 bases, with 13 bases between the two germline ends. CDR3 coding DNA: TGTGCCATCAGCCCCACTAGCTGGGAGACCCAGTACTTC. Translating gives CAISPTSWETQYF.

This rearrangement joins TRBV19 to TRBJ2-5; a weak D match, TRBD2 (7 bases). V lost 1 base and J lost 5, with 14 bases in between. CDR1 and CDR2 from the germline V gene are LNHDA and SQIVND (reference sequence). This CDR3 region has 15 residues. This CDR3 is CASSIGEGGWETQYF. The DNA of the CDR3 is TGTGCCAGTAGTATAGGGGAGGGGGGCTGGGAGACCCAGTACTTC.

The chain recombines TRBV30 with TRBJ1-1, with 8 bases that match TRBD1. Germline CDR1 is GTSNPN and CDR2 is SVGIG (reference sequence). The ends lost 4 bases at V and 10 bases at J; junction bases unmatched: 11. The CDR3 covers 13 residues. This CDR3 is CAWNPGQGGGAFF. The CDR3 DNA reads TGTGCCTGGAATCCAGGACAGGGTGGGGGAGCTTTCTTT.

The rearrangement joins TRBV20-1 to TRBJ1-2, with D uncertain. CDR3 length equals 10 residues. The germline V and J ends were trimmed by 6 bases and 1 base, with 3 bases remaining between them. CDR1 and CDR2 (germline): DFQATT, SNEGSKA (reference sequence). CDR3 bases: TGCAGTGCCGTTAACTATGGCTACACCTTC. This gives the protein CSAVNYGYTF.

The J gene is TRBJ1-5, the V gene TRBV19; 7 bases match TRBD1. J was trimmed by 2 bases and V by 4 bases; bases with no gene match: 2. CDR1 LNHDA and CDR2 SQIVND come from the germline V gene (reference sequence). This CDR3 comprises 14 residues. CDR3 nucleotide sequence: TGTGCCAGTAGTACTACAGGGGGCAATCAGCCCCAGCATTTT. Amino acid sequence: CASSTTGGNQPQHF.

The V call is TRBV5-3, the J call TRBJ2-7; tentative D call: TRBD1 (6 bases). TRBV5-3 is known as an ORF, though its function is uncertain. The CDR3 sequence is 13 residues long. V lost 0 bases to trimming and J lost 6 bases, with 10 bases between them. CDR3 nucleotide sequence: TGTGCCAGAAGCTTGGACAGGGCGGGCGAGCAGTACGTC. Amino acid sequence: CARSLDRAGEQYV.

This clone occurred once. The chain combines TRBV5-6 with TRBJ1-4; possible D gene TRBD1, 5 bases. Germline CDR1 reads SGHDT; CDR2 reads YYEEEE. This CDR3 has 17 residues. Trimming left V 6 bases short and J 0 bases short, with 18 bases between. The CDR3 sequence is CASKDSSKLSTNEKLFF. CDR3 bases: TGTGCCAGCAAAGACAGTTCAAAACTATCAACTAATGAAAAACTGTTTTTT.

The CDR3 here is CASSFRDLAKNIQYF. CDR3 DNA sequence: TGTGCCAGCAGCTTCCGGGACCTAGCCAAAAACATTCAGTACTTC. The V and J genes are TRBV11-3 and TRBJ2-4; D is tentatively TRBD1 or TRBD2 (5 bases each). V was shortened by 3 bases and J by 0 bases, with 9 bases between the two germline ends. The CDR3 is 15 amino acids. In germline, CDR1 is SGHNT, CDR2 YENEEA.

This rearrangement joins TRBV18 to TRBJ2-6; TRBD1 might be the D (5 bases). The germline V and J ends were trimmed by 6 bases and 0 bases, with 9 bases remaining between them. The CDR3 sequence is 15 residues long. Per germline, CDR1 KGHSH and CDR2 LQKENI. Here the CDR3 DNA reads TGTGCCAGCTCGGCGGACAACTCTGGGGCCAACGTCCTGACTTTC. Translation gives CASSADNSGANVLTF.

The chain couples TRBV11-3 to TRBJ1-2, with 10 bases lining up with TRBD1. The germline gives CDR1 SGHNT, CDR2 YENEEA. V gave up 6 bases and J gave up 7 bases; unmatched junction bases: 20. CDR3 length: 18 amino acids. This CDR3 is CASSFLDRGRLAGGGYTF. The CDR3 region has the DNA TGTGCCAGCAGTTTCCTCGACAGGGGGCGTTTAGCGGGAGGTGGCTACACCTTC.

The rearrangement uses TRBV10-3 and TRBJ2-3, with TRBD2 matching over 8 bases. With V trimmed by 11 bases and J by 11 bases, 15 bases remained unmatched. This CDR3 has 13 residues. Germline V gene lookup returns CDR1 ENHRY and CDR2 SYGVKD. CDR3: CASRGGPPGGQYF. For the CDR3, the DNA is TGTGCCTCTCGCGGGGGGCCTCCAGGTGGGCAGTATTTT.

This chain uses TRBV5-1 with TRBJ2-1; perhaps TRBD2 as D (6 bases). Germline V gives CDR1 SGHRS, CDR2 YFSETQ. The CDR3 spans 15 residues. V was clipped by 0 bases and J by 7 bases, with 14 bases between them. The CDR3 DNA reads TGCGCCAGCAGCTTGGTTGCGGGGCCGCGGAATGAGCAGTTCTTC. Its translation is CASSLVAGPRNEQFF.

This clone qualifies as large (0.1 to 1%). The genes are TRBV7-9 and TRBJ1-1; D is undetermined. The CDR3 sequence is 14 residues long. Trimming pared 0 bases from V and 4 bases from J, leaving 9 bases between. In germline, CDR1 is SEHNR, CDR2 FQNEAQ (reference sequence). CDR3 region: CASSLADGPTEAFF. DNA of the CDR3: TGTGCCAGCAGCTTAGCGGACGGGCCCACTGAAGCTTTCTTT.

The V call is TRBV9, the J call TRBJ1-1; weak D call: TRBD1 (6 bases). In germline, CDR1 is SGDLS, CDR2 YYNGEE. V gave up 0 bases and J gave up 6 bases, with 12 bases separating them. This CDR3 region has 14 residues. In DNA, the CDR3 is TGTGCCAGCAGCGTAGCGGGGGCTGCGGCTGAAGCTTTCTTT. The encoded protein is CASSVAGAAAEAFF.

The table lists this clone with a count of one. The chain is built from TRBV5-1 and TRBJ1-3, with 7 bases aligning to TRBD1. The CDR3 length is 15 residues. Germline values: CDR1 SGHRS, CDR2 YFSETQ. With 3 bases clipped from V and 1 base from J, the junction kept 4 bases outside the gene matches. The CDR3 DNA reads TGCGCCAGCAGCTCCCAGGGGGTTTCTGGAAACACCATATATTTT. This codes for CASSSQGVSGNTIYF.

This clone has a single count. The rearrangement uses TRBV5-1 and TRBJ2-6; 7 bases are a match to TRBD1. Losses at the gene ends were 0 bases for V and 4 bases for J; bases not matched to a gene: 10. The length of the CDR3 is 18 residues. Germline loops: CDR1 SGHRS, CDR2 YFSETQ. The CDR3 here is CASSLGDRGRLGANVLTF. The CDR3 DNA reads TGCGCCAGCAGCTTGGGTGATAGGGGGCGCTTGGGGGCCAACGTCCTGACTTTC.

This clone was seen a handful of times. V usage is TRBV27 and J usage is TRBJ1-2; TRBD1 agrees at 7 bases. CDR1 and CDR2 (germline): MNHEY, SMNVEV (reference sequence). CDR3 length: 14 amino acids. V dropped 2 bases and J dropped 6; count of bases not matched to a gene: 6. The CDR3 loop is CASSLGVTGNGYTF. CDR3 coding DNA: TGTGCCAGCAGTTTAGGGGTGACAGGGAATGGCTACACCTTC.

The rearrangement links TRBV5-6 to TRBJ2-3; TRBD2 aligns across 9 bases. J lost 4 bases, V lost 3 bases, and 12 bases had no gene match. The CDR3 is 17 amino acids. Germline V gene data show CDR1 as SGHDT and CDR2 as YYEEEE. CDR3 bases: TGTGCCAGCAGCTGGGGCCTGGGCGGGGGGGCCGCAGATACGCAGTATTTT. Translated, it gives CASSWGLGGGAADTQYF.

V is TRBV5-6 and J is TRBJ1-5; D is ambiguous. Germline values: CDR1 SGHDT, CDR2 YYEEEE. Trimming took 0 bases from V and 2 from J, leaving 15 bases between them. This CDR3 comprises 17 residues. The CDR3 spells CASSLAQDGIRNQPQHF. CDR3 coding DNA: TGTGCCAGCAGCTTGGCCCAGGACGGGATCCGCAATCAGCCCCAGCATTTT. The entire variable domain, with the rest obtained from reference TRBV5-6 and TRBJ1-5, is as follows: DAGVTQSPTHLIKTRGQQVTLRCSPKSGHDTVSWYQQALGQGPQFIFQYYEEEERQRGNFPDRFSGHQFPNYSSELNVNALLLGDSALYLCASSLAQDGIRNQPQHFGDGTRLSIL.